These T cell receptor beta chains were read from a single sample in a study of cytomegalovirus exposure and HLA in healthy donors. Clones were read by immunoSEQ multiplex PCR, and TCRdb kept only the in-frame ones, dropping some. The data hold approximately 150,000 clones, with roughly four fifths observed a single time. Sequencing was carried out using PBMCs. Source of these receptors: a man aged 18 to 29 in good health and CMV-seropositive. CDR3s include the opening cysteine and the closing phenylalanine or tryptophan. The D gene is left open where the match is weak. A clone size is listed for some rows: how often the clone was seen (once, few, many), or a class if it is expanded.

V,size,D,J,DNA,CDR3
TRBV18,few,.,TRBJ2-1,TGTGCCAGCTCACCCAGCGGCTCCTACAATGAGCAGTTCTTC,CASSPSGSYNEQFF
TRBV27,.,TRBD1,TRBJ1-2,TGTGCCAGCAGCCTAAGAGGGGGCAATGGCTACACCTTC,CASSLRGGNGYTF
TRBV9,.,TRBD1,TRBJ1-4,TGTGCCAGCAGCCCTCTCCCCAGGGACAGCAAAGAAAAACTGTTTTTT,CASSPLPRDSKEKLFF
TRBV7-3,once,TRBD2,TRBJ2-3,TGTGCCAGCAGCTTGACTAGCGGTTCGGCAGATACGCAGTATTTT,CASSLTSGSADTQYF
TRBV2,.,.,TRBJ2-1,TGTGCCAGCCGAGAGAGGCGGCCAACCTACAATGAGCAGTTCTTC,CASRERRPTYNEQFF
TRBV28,.,.,TRBJ1-4,TGTGCCAGCAGGTCTCAGGGAGGAGGAGAAAAACTGTTTTTT,CASRSQGGGEKLFF
TRBV11-2,few,TRBD1,TRBJ2-6,TGTGCCAGCAGCCGAGGAACAGGGGGCCGCTCTGGGGCCAACGTCCTGACTTTC,CASSRGTGGRSGANVLTF
TRBV7-7,.,TRBD1,TRBJ2-1,TGTGCTAGCAGCTGGGACAGAGCCTACAATGAGCAGTTCTTC,CASSWDRAYNEQFF
TRBV9,.,.,TRBJ2-3,TGTGCCAGCAGCGTAGGGGGGGATCGCACAGATACGCAGTATTTT,CASSVGGDRTDTQYF
TRBV19,.,.,TRBJ2-5,TGTGCCAGTAGTATAGATCGGGAAGAAGGGACCCAGTACTTC,CASSIDREEGTQYF
TRBV28,.,TRBD2,TRBJ2-5,TGTGCCAGCAGCGCCGGGGGGGCCCAAGAGACCCAGTACTTC,CASSAGGAQETQYF